This section outlines one T cell receptor beta chain sequence together with its context. The CDR3 covers 14 residues. Trimming shortened V by 2 bases and J by 3 bases, and 9 bases separated the two germline ends. Germline V gene sequence: CDR1 SGHTA, CDR2 FQGTGA. This entry is derived from a study of blood T cell repertoires in COVID-19. Across the study: Samples came from the United States, Italy and Spain, spanning acute and convalescent COVID-19. In each case, the material was cDNA or gDNA derived from T cells, B-cell-depleted T cells, or PBMCs.

The protocol was immunoSEQ multiplex PCR, while the TCRdb copy is restricted to in-frame clones and leaves out a portion. The sample includes 110,000 to 150,000 clones, 60% to 85% seen only once; the top ten take 8.6%. What was sequenced was peripheral blood. This sequence joins TRBV7-3 and TRBJ2-3, with TRBD2 as a possible D gene (6 bases). The sequence derives from a man in his forties or fifties with active or convalescent COVID-19. The CDR3 DNA sequence: TGTGCCAGCAGCTTAGTGACTAGTACAGATACGCAGTATTTT. Its protein product is CASSLVTSTDTQYF.